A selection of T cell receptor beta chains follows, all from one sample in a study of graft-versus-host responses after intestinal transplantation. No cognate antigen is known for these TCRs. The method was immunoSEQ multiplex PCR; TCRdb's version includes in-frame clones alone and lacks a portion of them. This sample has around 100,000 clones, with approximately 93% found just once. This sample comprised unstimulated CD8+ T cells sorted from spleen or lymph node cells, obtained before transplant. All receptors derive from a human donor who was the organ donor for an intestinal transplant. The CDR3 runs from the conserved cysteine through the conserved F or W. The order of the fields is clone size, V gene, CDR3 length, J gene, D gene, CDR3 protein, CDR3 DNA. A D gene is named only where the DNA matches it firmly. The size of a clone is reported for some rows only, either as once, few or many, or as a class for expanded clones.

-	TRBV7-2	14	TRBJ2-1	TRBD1	CASSFLDRGDEQFF	TGTGCCAGCAGCTTTCTGGACAGGGGGGATGAGCAGTTCTTC
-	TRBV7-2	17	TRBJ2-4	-	CASSSPNQGLAKNIQYF	TGTGCCAGCAGCTCACCGAACCAGGGGTTAGCCAAAAACATTCAGTACTTC
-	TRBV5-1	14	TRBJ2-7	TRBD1	CASSLDDRAHEQYF	TGCGCCAGCAGCTTGGATGACAGGGCCCACGAGCAGTACTTC
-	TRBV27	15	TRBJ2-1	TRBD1	CASSLWDRGDHEQFF	TGTGCCAGCAGTTTATGGGACAGGGGAGACCATGAGCAGTTCTTC
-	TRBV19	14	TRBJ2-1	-	CASSTSGVINEQFF	TGTGCCAGTAGTACTTCAGGGGTGATCAATGAGCAGTTCTTC
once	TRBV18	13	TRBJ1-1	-	CASSYHVNTEAFF	TGTGCCAGCTCATACCACGTGAACACTGAAGCTTTCTTT
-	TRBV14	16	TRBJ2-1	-	CASSQDGIETYNEQFF	TGTGCCAGCAGCCAAGATGGGATAGAGACCTACAATGAGCAGTTCTTC
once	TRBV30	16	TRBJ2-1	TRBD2	CAWRPRGLAGSGEQFF	TGTGCCTGGAGACCTCGGGGACTAGCGGGATCCGGTGAGCAGTTCTTC
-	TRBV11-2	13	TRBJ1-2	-	CASSATDLYGYTF	TGTGCCAGCAGCGCTACAGATCTCTATGGCTACACCTTC
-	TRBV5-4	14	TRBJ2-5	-	CASSLGGLEETQYF	TGTGCCAGCAGCTTGGGTGGGCTAGAAGAGACCCAGTACTTC
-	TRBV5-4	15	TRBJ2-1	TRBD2	CASSLKRERGNEQFF	TGTGCCAGCAGCCTTAAGCGGGAACGGGGCAATGAGCAGTTCTTC
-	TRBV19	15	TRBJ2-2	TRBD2	CASMGTSGNTGELFF	TGTGCCAGTATGGGGACTAGCGGGAACACCGGGGAGCTGTTTTTT
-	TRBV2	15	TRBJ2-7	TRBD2	CAGLGLAENTYEQYF	TGTGCCGGATTAGGACTAGCGGAAAATACCTACGAGCAGTACTTC
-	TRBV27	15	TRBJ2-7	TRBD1	CASSTPGQEPYEQYF	TGTGCCAGCAGTACCCCGGGACAGGAGCCGTACGAGCAGTACTTC
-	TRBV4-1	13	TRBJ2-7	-	CASSQDPIYEQYF	TGCGCCAGCAGCCAAGACCCTATCTACGAGCAGTACTTC
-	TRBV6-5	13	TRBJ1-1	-	CASTSETNTEAFF	TGTGCCAGCACCTCGGAGACGAACACTGAAGCTTTCTTT
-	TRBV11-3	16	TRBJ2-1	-	CASSFDGLSSYNEQFF	TGTGCCAGCAGTTTTGACGGGTTGAGCTCCTACAATGAGCAGTTCTTC
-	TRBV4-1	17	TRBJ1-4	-	CASSHYYTETQDEKLFF	TGCGCCAGCAGCCACTATTACACGGAGACTCAGGATGAAAAACTGTTTTTT
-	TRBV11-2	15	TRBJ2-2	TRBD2	CASRRLAGNTGELFF	TGTGCCAGCAGGAGACTAGCGGGAAACACCGGGGAGCTGTTTTTT
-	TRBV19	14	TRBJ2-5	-	CASSIKGWTETQYF	TGTGCCAGTAGTATAAAGGGTTGGACAGAGACCCAGTACTTC
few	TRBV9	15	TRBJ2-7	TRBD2	CASSVGGGGSYEQYF	TGTGCCAGCAGCGTAGGGGGCGGGGGCTCCTACGAGCAGTACTTC
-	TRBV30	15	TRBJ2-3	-	CAWGKRSTGTDTQYF	TGTGCCTGGGGGAAGCGGAGCACGGGCACAGATACGCAGTATTTT
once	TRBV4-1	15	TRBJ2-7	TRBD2	CASSPRTSGPYEQYF	TGCGCCAGCAGCCCCCGGACTAGCGGCCCCTACGAGCAGTACTTC
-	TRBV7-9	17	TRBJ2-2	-	CASSLALRQANTGELFF	TGTGCCAGCAGCTTAGCACTTCGACAGGCGAACACCGGGGAGCTGTTTTTT
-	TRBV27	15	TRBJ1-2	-	CASSLSGPASYGYTF	TGTGCCAGCAGTTTAAGTGGACCCGCAAGCTATGGCTACACCTTC
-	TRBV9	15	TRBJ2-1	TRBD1	CASSARDRGSHEQFF	TGTGCCAGCAGCGCCCGGGACAGGGGGAGCCATGAGCAGTTCTTC
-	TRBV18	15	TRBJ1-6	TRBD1	CASSRGTEVRSPLHF	TGTGCCAGCTCAAGGGGGACAGAGGTCAGATCACCCCTCCACTTT
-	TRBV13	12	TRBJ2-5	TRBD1	CASSSGTGPQYF	TGTGCCAGCAGCTCCGGGACAGGGCCTCAGTACTTC
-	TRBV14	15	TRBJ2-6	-	CASSQTLSGANVLTF	TGTGCCAGCAGCCAAACACTCTCTGGGGCCAACGTCCTGACTTTC
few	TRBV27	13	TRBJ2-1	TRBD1	CASSMDRVDEQFF	TGTGCCAGCAGCATGGACAGGGTGGATGAGCAGTTCTTC
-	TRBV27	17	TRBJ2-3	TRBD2	CASSPSFAGGGTDTQYF	TGTGCCAGCAGTCCCTCGTTTGCGGGAGGGGGCACAGATACGCAGTATTTT
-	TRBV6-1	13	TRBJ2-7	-	CASSARGSYEQYF	TGTGCCAGCAGTGCGCGGGGCTCCTACGAGCAGTACTTC
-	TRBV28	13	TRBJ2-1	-	CASSLAGSGEQFF	TGTGCCAGCAGTTTGGCAGGGTCGGGTGAGCAGTTCTTC
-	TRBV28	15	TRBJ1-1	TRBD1	CASSPPDRPLAEAFF	TGTGCCAGCAGTCCACCGGACAGGCCCCTCGCTGAAGCTTTCTTT
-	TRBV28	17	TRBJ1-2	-	CASSSHWQGLANYGYTF	TGTGCCAGCAGTTCTCACTGGCAGGGGTTAGCTAACTATGGCTACACCTTC